This T cell receptor beta chain was sequenced for a study of shared clonotypes between healthy human individuals. Regarding the study as a whole: Naive subsets usually exceeded memory subsets in estimated richness.

For this clone: Its antigen is unknown.

Naive CD8 isolation took CD45RO-negative cells positively selected for CCR7 and excluded terminally differentiated effector memory CD45RA+ cells. Those who donated were healthy HIV-negative adults, with no recent acute infections or vaccinations reported. Trimming removed 4 bases from V and 4 bases from J; junction bases left unmatched: 7. Germline V lookup: CDR1 SGDLS, CDR2 YYNGEE. The CDR3 consists of 15 residues. Sequencing was at deep level. Using immunoSEQ multiplex PCR, the repertoire was profiled, and TCRdb retains in-frame clones only, with some absent. The sample yields roughly 1,800,000 clones, roughly 94% seen once.

The clonotype originates from a man between 18 and 35 years old in good health. Specimen: naive CD8+ T cells sorted from blood. The chain uses TRBV9 and TRBJ2-1; 8 bases line up with TRBD2. The CDR3 DNA reads TGTGCCAGCAGCCCCGGGGGGGCCGCGTACAATGAGCAGTTCTTC. Translating gives CASSPGGAAYNEQFF.